Listed below are T cell receptor beta chains from one sample, sequenced in a study of vaccination effects on CD4 cells after COVID-19. No antigen has been identified for these receptors. Profiled with immunoSEQ multiplex PCR; TCRdb holds only in-frame clones, not every one. The data hold around 49,000 clones, with around 74% observed a single time. The sample was CD4+ T cells from PBMCs cultured with a peptide pool, taken before COVID-19 vaccination. The receptors were gathered from a human donor who had a prior SARS-CoV-2 infection. CDR3s include the opening cysteine and the closing phenylalanine or tryptophan. Each record gives: D gene, J gene, clone size, V gene, CDR3 DNA, CDR3 protein. The D gene is left open where the match is weak. Where a row states a size, it is once, few, many or the class of an expanded clone; other rows omit it.

D gene: -
J gene: TRBJ1-1
clone size: -
V gene: TRBV7-3
CDR3 DNA: TGTGCCAGCAGCTTATCGGTAAGCACTGAAGCTTTCTTT
CDR3 protein: CASSLSVSTEAFF

D gene: TRBD2
J gene: TRBJ2-5
clone size: -
V gene: TRBV18
CDR3 DNA: TGTGCCAGCTCACCACCTGTACTAGCGGGGAATAACCGGGTCGAAGAGACCCAGTACTTC
CDR3 protein: CASSPPVLAGNNRVEETQYF

D gene: -
J gene: TRBJ2-3
clone size: -
V gene: TRBV5-1
CDR3 DNA: TGCGCCAGCAGCTTCGCTGCAGGGACAGATACGCAGTATTTT
CDR3 protein: CASSFAAGTDTQYF

D gene: -
J gene: TRBJ1-2
clone size: -
V gene: TRBV6-5
CDR3 DNA: TGTGCCAGCAGTTACAGACAGCAACCCAACTATGGCTACACCTTC
CDR3 protein: CASSYRQQPNYGYTF

D gene: -
J gene: TRBJ1-3
clone size: -
V gene: TRBV3-1/TRBV3-2
CDR3 DNA: TGTGCCAGCAGCCAATTTGGGGACACCATATATTTT
CDR3 protein: CASSQFGDTIYF

D gene: TRBD1
J gene: TRBJ1-2
clone size: -
V gene: TRBV2
CDR3 DNA: TGTGCCAGCAGAGACTACAGGGGCCGCACCTTC
CDR3 protein: CASRDYRGRTF

D gene: TRBD1
J gene: TRBJ1-1
clone size: -
V gene: TRBV12-3/TRBV12-4
CDR3 DNA: TGTGCCAGCAGTAGAACCCAGGGGGCGGTTTCTTTCTTT
CDR3 protein: CASSRTQGAVSFF

D gene: -
J gene: TRBJ2-1
clone size: few
V gene: TRBV7-2
CDR3 DNA: TGTGCCAGCAGGCGGGGCCGCGGGTCGGTTTACAATGAGCAGTTCTTC
CDR3 protein: CASRRGRGSVYNEQFF

D gene: -
J gene: TRBJ2-7
clone size: few
V gene: TRBV7-2
CDR3 DNA: TGTGCCAGCAGCTTAAGTTCCGTAAAGTCCTACGAGCAGTACTTC
CDR3 protein: CASSLSSVKSYEQYF

D gene: -
J gene: TRBJ2-2
clone size: -
V gene: TRBV5-4
CDR3 DNA: TGTGCCAGCAGCGGCAACAGGGCCGGGGAGCTGTTTTTT
CDR3 protein: CASSGNRAGELFF

D gene: -
J gene: TRBJ1-6
clone size: once
V gene: TRBV19
CDR3 DNA: TGTGCCACCTCGGCAGCCTATAATTCACCCCTCCACTTT
CDR3 protein: CATSAAYNSPLHF

D gene: -
J gene: TRBJ2-2
clone size: -
V gene: TRBV5-1
CDR3 DNA: TGCGCCAGCAGCTTGCAGGGCTGGACGAATAACGGGGAGCTGTTTTTT
CDR3 protein: CASSLQGWTNNGELFF

D gene: -
J gene: TRBJ2-5
clone size: once
V gene: TRBV30
CDR3 DNA: TGTGCCTGGAGTGGGACTTTGCAAGAGACCCAGTACTTC
CDR3 protein: CAWSGTLQETQYF

D gene: TRBD2
J gene: TRBJ2-1
clone size: -
V gene: TRBV15
CDR3 DNA: TGTGCCACCAGCAGAGATCGGACTAGCGGCAACAATGAGCAGTTCTTC
CDR3 protein: CATSRDRTSGNNEQFF

D gene: TRBD1
J gene: TRBJ1-2
clone size: -
V gene: TRBV7-2
CDR3 DNA: TGTGCCAGCAGCTCATACAGGGGTGGCTATGGCTACACCTTC
CDR3 protein: CASSSYRGGYGYTF

D gene: TRBD1
J gene: TRBJ2-7
clone size: -
V gene: TRBV20-1
CDR3 DNA: TGCAGTGCTAGTGGGGACAGCCCCTACGAGCAGTACTTC
CDR3 protein: CSASGDSPYEQYF

D gene: -
J gene: TRBJ1-1
clone size: -
V gene: TRBV9
CDR3 DNA: TGTGCCAGCAGCGTAGAGGCGGGGAACACTGAAGCTTTCTTT
CDR3 protein: CASSVEAGNTEAFF

D gene: TRBD1
J gene: TRBJ2-3
clone size: few
V gene: TRBV28
CDR3 DNA: TGTGCCAGCAGTCGGGACAGCCTCACAGATACGCAGTATTTT
CDR3 protein: CASSRDSLTDTQYF

D gene: -
J gene: TRBJ2-7
clone size: -
V gene: TRBV7-3
CDR3 DNA: TGTGCCAGCAGCCCACACCCATACGAGCAGTACTTC
CDR3 protein: CASSPHPYEQYF

D gene: -
J gene: TRBJ2-2
clone size: -
V gene: TRBV28
CDR3 DNA: TGTGCCAGCAGTTTCCTATTAGGCGATATTCGGGAGCTGTTTTTT
CDR3 protein: CASSFLLGDIRELFF

D gene: -
J gene: TRBJ2-3
clone size: few
V gene: TRBV3-1/TRBV3-2
CDR3 DNA: TGTGCCAGCAGCCAAGCCGGGACATACACAGATACGCAGTATTTT
CDR3 protein: CASSQAGTYTDTQYF

D gene: TRBD2
J gene: TRBJ2-3
clone size: -
V gene: TRBV24-1
CDR3 DNA: TGTGCCACCAGAGCTAGCGGGGACGCAGATACGCAGTATTTT
CDR3 protein: CATRASGDADTQYF

D gene: TRBD1
J gene: TRBJ2-7
clone size: -
V gene: TRBV9
CDR3 DNA: TGTGCCAGCAGCCTGACAGGGGCCGAGCAGTACTTC
CDR3 protein: CASSLTGAEQYF

D gene: TRBD2
J gene: TRBJ2-5
clone size: -
V gene: TRBV5-1
CDR3 DNA: TGCGCCAGCAGCTTGGCTAGCGGGGGAGAGACCCAGTACTTC
CDR3 protein: CASSLASGGETQYF

D gene: -
J gene: TRBJ1-2
clone size: few
V gene: TRBV18
CDR3 DNA: TGTGCCAGCTCACCAGAGGGGCAGGGGAGTCGCTACACCTTC
CDR3 protein: CASSPEGQGSRYTF

D gene: TRBD1
J gene: TRBJ1-4
clone size: -
V gene: TRBV18
CDR3 DNA: TGTGCCAGCTCACCACAGGGGGCGAGAGAAAAACTGTTTTTT
CDR3 protein: CASSPQGAREKLFF

D gene: -
J gene: TRBJ2-7
clone size: -
V gene: TRBV7-2
CDR3 DNA: TGTGCCAGCAGCCCTAGCAGGGTCGAGCAGTACTTC
CDR3 protein: CASSPSRVEQYF

D gene: -
J gene: TRBJ2-1
clone size: -
V gene: TRBV14
CDR3 DNA: TGTGCCAGCAGCCAACGGCTCTCCTACAATGAGCAGTTCTTC
CDR3 protein: CASSQRLSYNEQFF

D gene: TRBD2
J gene: TRBJ2-1
clone size: -
V gene: TRBV24-1
CDR3 DNA: TGTGCCACCAGGATGAGCGGGAGTGTGGATGAGCAGTTCTTC
CDR3 protein: CATRMSGSVDEQFF

D gene: TRBD1
J gene: TRBJ1-2
clone size: few
V gene: TRBV5-6
CDR3 DNA: TGTGCCAGCAGCTGGCGGGACAGGGAATGGTATGGCTACACCTTC
CDR3 protein: CASSWRDREWYGYTF

D gene: TRBD2
J gene: TRBJ2-7
clone size: -
V gene: TRBV12-3/TRBV12-4
CDR3 DNA: TGTGCCAGCAGGGCCAGCGGGAGGGGGGAGCAGTACTTC
CDR3 protein: CASRASGRGEQYF

D gene: -
J gene: TRBJ2-3
clone size: -
V gene: TRBV5-1
CDR3 DNA: TGCGCCAGCAGCCCGGGACGCAGTACGACCCGCACAGATACGCAGTATTTT
CDR3 protein: CASSPGRSTTRTDTQYF

D gene: -
J gene: TRBJ1-5
clone size: -
V gene: TRBV21-1
CDR3 DNA: TGTGCCAGCAGCGCCATACCAGGAGGGGGGTATAGCAATCAGCCCCAGCATTTT
CDR3 protein: CASSAIPGGGYSNQPQHF

D gene: TRBD2
J gene: TRBJ2-3
clone size: -
V gene: TRBV5-1
CDR3 DNA: TGCGCCAGCAGCTTTCAGCGGGGCAACACAAGAGCGGATACGCAGTATTTT
CDR3 protein: CASSFQRGNTRADTQYF

D gene: TRBD1
J gene: TRBJ1-3
clone size: -
V gene: TRBV5-4
CDR3 DNA: TGTGCCAGCAGCGACCCAGCCGCGGGACAGGGGACTGGAAACACCATATATTTT
CDR3 protein: CASSDPAAGQGTGNTIYF